This TCR beta chain appears in the sequencing data of a study of beta chain features in type 1 diabetes (dated by TCRdb to 2016 to 2019). Regarding the study in general: Mean age, gender distribution, total cell number and subset yield did not differ between patients and healthy donors. A total of approximately 100 million sorted cells were examined across all samples, and the number of cells per subset was strongly correlated with RNA yield. The study compared TCRB repertoires of sorted circulating CD4+ T cell subsets between recently diagnosed type 1 diabetes patients and matched healthy donors. Regulatory and stem cell-like memory subsets were isolated from only 8 patients and about eight healthy donors, whereas naive and central memory subsets came from all 30 or so donors.

Reading the germline V gene (reference sequence) gives CDR1 SEHNR and CDR2 FQNEAQ. V lost 10 bases and J lost 5 bases; the stretch between them is 18 bases long. From the cysteine up to the phenylalanine, the CDR3 has a length of 14 residues. The read is trimmed to its CDR3 DNA, 42 bases read in frame from base 1. From each donor, a single peripheral blood sample of 90 to 150 mL on average was drawn into heparinised tubes. A BD FACSAria II and a panel including CD45RO, CCR7, CD25, CD127, CD95 and CD27 were used to sort naive, central memory, regulatory and stem cell-like memory CD4+ T cells. All sorted populations exceeded 95% purity. PBMCs were isolated immediately by Lymphoprep density gradient centrifugation and stained directly without culture. So that batch effects would be minimized, each experiment stained and sorted samples in pairs, pairing one healthy donor with one patient. The entire amount of isolated RNA was reverse transcribed using the High Capacity cDNA Reverse Transcription Kit, so the sequenced TCRB transcripts were expressed ones. Naive, central memory and regulatory T cell samples underwent deep immunoSEQ sequencing, averaging about 3.5 million total reads per sample. Sorted cells were lysed in RLT buffer and RNA was extracted with DNase-treated RNeasy Micro or Mini kits, depending on cell number. Each cell subset was processed separately to prevent cross-contamination, with patient and healthy donor samples processed together. The immunoSEQ multiplex PCR was used to amplify TCRB sequences from cDNA, yielding 87-bp fragments that span the CDR3 region. Amplicons were sequenced on the Illumina HiSeq platform. The authors' pipeline ran thus. Synthetic template baselines were used to correct PCR bias computationally, reads within Hamming distance 2 were collapsed, and singletons that could not be merged were discarded. Reads were aligned against IMGT so that V, D and J genes, CDR3 length and insertions or deletions at six rearrangement sites could be assigned. Clonotype counts were normalized to sorted cell number within each subset before computing true diversity and Gini coefficients with the tcR R package. Repertoire sharing was quantified using the overlap coefficient calculated on TCRB nucleotide sequences. Out-of-frame TCRB sequences from naive cells were analyzed as a proxy for the pre-selection repertoire. Sourced from immuneACCESS, this table was stored by TCRdb with only in-frame sequences that have V and J called. A share of the clones is absent; for the studies checked, an unresolved V gene accounts for under half, and the remainder has no known explanation. V and J calls and clone size are copied from that table; D and trimming were computed from the DNA. For this sample there are some 660,000 clones; over 11% appear just once. Nearly 0.04% of the sample goes to the ten largest clones.

This clone was found a few times. Its specific antigen is unknown. Per-nucleotide qualities are absent, and no much larger clonotype sits a single base away. The paper's findings and limits, for the study overall: PCR might favor shorter templates, but patient and control samples were amplified and corrected together, so any skew would affect both groups equally. Because cDNA rather than genomic DNA was sequenced, highly expressing activated cells could have been over-represented, although no difference in activation and CD3 levels was found between groups. Naive, central memory and regulatory TCRB repertoires appeared more similar among patients than among healthy donors. Because small numbers of individuals were included in the HLA sub-analyses, any influence of HLA type on TCRB rearrangement was left unresolved. Patients with type 1 diabetes made fewer insertions and deleted more nucleotides at VDJ recombination sites, implying thymic rearrangement abnormalities. Type 1 diabetes patients showed a moderate but significant shortening of TCRB CDR3 length in all four CD4+ subsets.

The sequence was obtained from a man aged 18 to 29 with type 1 diabetes. Source material: naive CD4+ T cells from blood. Taken with the paper, the label for cell subset or site translates to: true naive CD4+ T cells. The chain joins TRBV7-9 to TRBJ2-1; 7 matching bases give a weak D call of TRBD1. The CDR3: CANTEGANDNEQFF. The DNA reads as follows: TGTGCCAACACGGAGGGGGCGAACGACAATGAGCAGTTCTTC.